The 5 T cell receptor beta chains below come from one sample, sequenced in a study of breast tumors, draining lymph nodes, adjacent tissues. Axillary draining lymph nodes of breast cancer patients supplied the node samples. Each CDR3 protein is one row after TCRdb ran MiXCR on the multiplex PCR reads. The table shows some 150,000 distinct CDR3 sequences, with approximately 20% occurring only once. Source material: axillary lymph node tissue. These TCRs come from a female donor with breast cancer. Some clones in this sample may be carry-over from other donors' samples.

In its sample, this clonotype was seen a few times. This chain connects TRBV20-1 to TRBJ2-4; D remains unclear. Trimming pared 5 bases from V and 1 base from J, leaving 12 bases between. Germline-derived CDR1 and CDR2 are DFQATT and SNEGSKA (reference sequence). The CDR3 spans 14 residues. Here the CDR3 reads CSAAWTAAKNIQYF. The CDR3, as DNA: TGCAGTGCTGCATGGACGGCGGCCAAAAACATTCAGTACTTC.

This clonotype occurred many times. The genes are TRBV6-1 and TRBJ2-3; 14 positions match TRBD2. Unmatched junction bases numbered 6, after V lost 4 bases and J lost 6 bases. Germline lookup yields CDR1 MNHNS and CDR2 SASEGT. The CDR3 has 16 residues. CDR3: CASSAGLAGVRDTQYF. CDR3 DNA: TGTGCCAGCAGTGCGGGACTAGCGGGAGTCAGGGATACGCAGTATTTT.

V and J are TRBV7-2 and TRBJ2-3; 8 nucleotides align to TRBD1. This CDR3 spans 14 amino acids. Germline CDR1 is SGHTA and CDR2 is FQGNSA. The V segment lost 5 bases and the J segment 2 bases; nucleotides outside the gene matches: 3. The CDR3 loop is CASSPGQDTDTQYF. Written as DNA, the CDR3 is TGTGCCAGCAGCCCGGGACAGGACACAGATACGCAGTATTTT.

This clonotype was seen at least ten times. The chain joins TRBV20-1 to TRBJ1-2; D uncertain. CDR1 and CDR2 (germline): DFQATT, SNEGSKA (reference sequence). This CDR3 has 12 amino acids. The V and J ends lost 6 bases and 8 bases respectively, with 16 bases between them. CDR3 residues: CSAADRSKGYTF. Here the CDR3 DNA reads TGCAGTGCCGCAGATAGATCGAAAGGCTACACCTTC.

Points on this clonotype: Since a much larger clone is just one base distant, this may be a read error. CDR3 DNA sequence: TGTGCCAGCAGCCATTCGGGACAGAGTAATGAAAAACTGCTTTTT. It translates to CASSHSGQSNEKLLF. V and J are TRBV9 and TRBJ1-4, with TRBD1 identical over 7 bases. Germline-derived CDR1 and CDR2 are SGDLS and YYNGEE. This CDR3 comprises 15 residues.